These T cell receptor beta chains were read from a single sample in a study of CD8 T cells in ankylosing spondylitis. Each CDR3 protein is one row after TCRdb ran MiXCR on the 5' RACE reads. This sample has about 450,000 distinct CDR3 sequences, with about 25% found just once. The sequencing sample was made of blood, either unsorted or a sorted T cell fraction (not recorded which). These receptors were taken from a male donor with ankylosing spondylitis. The CDR3 runs from the conserved cysteine through the conserved F or W. Each record gives: clone size, V gene, J gene, D gene, CDR3 DNA, CDR3 protein. A D gene is named only where the DNA matches it firmly. Expanded clones are given a class, and other clones once, few, many or no size at all.

NA,TRBV3-1,TRBJ2-2,NA,TGTGCCAGCAGCCAAGGCCGGGAAGGTGGCGGGGAGCTGTTTTTT,CASSQGREGGGELFF
NA,TRBV11-2,TRBJ2-6,NA,TGTGCCAGCAGCCTCCCGCCGGGTTCCCTTTCTGGGGCCAACGTCCTGACTTTC,CASSLPPGSLSGANVLTF
few,TRBV12-3/TRBV12-4,TRBJ1-3,TRBD1,TGTGCCAGCAGGTCAAGGGGCCAGCCGGGACAGGCCACGGGTCGAAACACCATATATTTT,CASRSRGQPGQATGRNTIYF
NA,TRBV12-3/TRBV12-4,TRBJ1-5,NA,TGTGCCAGCAGACCCGGCGTTAGGGACAATCAGCCCCAGCATTTT,CASRPGVRDNQPQHF
NA,TRBV3-1,TRBJ2-2,NA,TGTGCCAGCAGCCCGCCTCAGGGCACCGGGGAGCTGTTTTTT,CASSPPQGTGELFF
once,TRBV20-1,TRBJ1-1,NA,TGCAGTGCTAGCGACCGGGCAGGGTTCACTGAAGCTTTCTTT,CSASDRAGFTEAFF
few,TRBV5-1,TRBJ2-1,TRBD1,TGCGCCAGCAGCTTAGACAGGGTGATGTACAATGAGCAGTTCTTC,CASSLDRVMYNEQFF
NA,TRBV9,TRBJ1-1,NA,TGTGCCAGCAGCGGTAGTGGACTGATGAACACTGAAGCTTTCTTT,CASSGSGLMNTEAFF
few,TRBV7-2,TRBJ2-2,NA,TGTGCCAGCAGCTTATGGGGGGACACCGGGGAGCTGTTTTTT,CASSLWGDTGELFF
NA,TRBV24-1,TRBJ2-5,NA,TGTGCCACCAGTGATTCGCGGGTGGGGGAGACCCAGTACTTC,CATSDSRVGETQYF
NA,TRBV4-1,TRBJ2-7,NA,TGCGCCAGCAGCCCGCGGACAGAACTAATTTACGAGCAGTACTTC,CASSPRTELIYEQYF
NA,TRBV12-3/TRBV12-4,TRBJ1-5,TRBD1,TGTGCCAGCAGGGAGACAGGGGCTAATCAGCCCCAGCATTTT,CASRETGANQPQHF
NA,TRBV7-9,TRBJ1-1,TRBD1,TGTGCCAGCAGCTTAAGACAGGGTTCTGAAGCTTTCTTT,CASSLRQGSEAFF
NA,TRBV12-3/TRBV12-4,TRBJ1-5,TRBD1,TGTGCCAGCAGTTTCTTGGGACAGGATTTAGGTGGTCAGCCCCAGCATTTT,CASSFLGQDLGGQPQHF
NA,TRBV7-9,TRBJ2-1,NA,TGTGCCAGCAGCTTAGGGGCTAACGGCGATGAGCAGTTCTTC,CASSLGANGDEQFF
few,TRBV5-1,TRBJ1-4,NA,TGCGCCAGCAGCTTGGAAGGCAGTTCAACTAATGAAAAACTGTTTTTT,CASSLEGSSTNEKLFF
NA,TRBV11-2,TRBJ2-1,TRBD2,TGTGCCAGCAGCTTAGGGGAGGGCCTCCCTTACAATGAGCAGTTCTTC,CASSLGEGLPYNEQFF
NA,TRBV6-1,TRBJ1-1,NA,TGTGCCAGCATCTTGGGGGCGGACGGAACTGAAGCTTTCTTT,CASILGADGTEAFF
NA,TRBV5-1,TRBJ2-1,NA,TGCGCCAGCAGCTTGGCAACTAGGTCAATTAGCAATGAGCAGTTCTTC,CASSLATRSISNEQFF
few,TRBV2,TRBJ2-1,TRBD2,TGTGCCAGCATTGGGGGGCTAGCGGGATTTGAGCAGTTCTTC,CASIGGLAGFEQFF
NA,TRBV5-1,TRBJ2-1,TRBD2,TGCGCCAGCAGCTTGGAAGCGGGAGTTGTAGTCAATGAGCAGTTCTTC,CASSLEAGVVVNEQFF
NA,TRBV5-1,TRBJ2-3,TRBD2,TGCGCCAGCACGCCTAGCGGGAGGGATCTCACAGATACGCAGTATTTT,CASTPSGRDLTDTQYF
NA,TRBV5-1,TRBJ1-5,NA,TGCGCCAGCAGCCTAGACAGCCCCGATCAGCCCCAGCATTTT,CASSLDSPDQPQHF
NA,TRBV3-1,TRBJ2-6,TRBD1,TGTGCCAGCAGCCACATGAGGGGGCAGGCCGGGGCCAACGTCCTGACTTTC,CASSHMRGQAGANVLTF
NA,TRBV2,TRBJ1-6,NA,TGTGCCAGCAGTTCCCGGGATAAGTTGAATTCACCCCTCCACTTT,CASSSRDKLNSPLHF
NA,TRBV3-1,TRBJ1-1,NA,TGTGCCAGCAGCCAAGATTGGGTGAACACTGAAGCTTTCTTT,CASSQDWVNTEAFF
few,TRBV7-2,TRBJ2-1,TRBD2,TGTGCCAGCAGCTCCACCGGGACCCCGGGAGGGAATGAGCAGTTCTTC,CASSSTGTPGGNEQFF
NA,TRBV24-1,TRBJ2-3,TRBD2,TGTGCCACCAGTGATTCCTCCAGCGGGAGTTTGATCGAGGTCACAGATACGCAGTATTTT,CATSDSSSGSLIEVTDTQYF
NA,TRBV25-1,TRBJ2-2,TRBD1,TGTGCCAGCAGATCGACAGGGCGAACCGGGGAGCTGTTTTTT,CASRSTGRTGELFF
NA,TRBV15,TRBJ2-7,TRBD2,TGTGCCACCAGCAGAGATCGAGCTAGCGGGAGGTCAAACTACGAGCAGTACTTC,CATSRDRASGRSNYEQYF
few,TRBV5-1,TRBJ1-1,TRBD1,TGCGCCAGCAGCTGGGACAGGTTAGAAACTGAAGCTTTCTTT,CASSWDRLETEAFF
few,TRBV29-1,TRBJ2-2,NA,TGCAGCGTTGAAATGCCGGTTTCGAACACCGGGGAGCTGTTTTTT,CSVEMPVSNTGELFF
few,TRBV2,TRBJ2-1,NA,TGTGCCAGCAGAGTAGCGGTGGGGTCCTACAATGAGCAGTTCTTC,CASRVAVGSYNEQFF
few,TRBV11-1,TRBJ2-7,NA,TGTGCCAGCAGCCCTATGGCGGGTTCCCTTAACTACGAGCAGTACTTC,CASSPMAGSLNYEQYF
NA,TRBV24-1,TRBJ2-6,NA,TGTGCCACCGCGGGCTCTGGGGCCAACGTCCTGACTTTC,CATAGSGANVLTF
NA,TRBV7-2,TRBJ1-3,NA,TGTGCCAGCAGCTTACAGGGGATCGGAAACACCATATATTTT,CASSLQGIGNTIYF
NA,TRBV27,TRBJ2-3,NA,TGTGCCAGCAGTCAAAGGGGCTTTACCACAGATACGCAGTATTTT,CASSQRGFTTDTQYF
few,TRBV12-3/TRBV12-4,TRBJ2-1,NA,TGTGCCAGCAGCCCCGCGGGTGGTAGAGGTTACAATGAGCAGTTCTTC,CASSPAGGRGYNEQFF
NA,TRBV11-2,TRBJ2-5,NA,TGTGCCAGCAGCTTAGTCGGGACTCTTTCGATCGGTGAGACCCAGTACTTC,CASSLVGTLSIGETQYF